Sequencing of this TCR beta chain was carried out in a study of blood T cell repertoires in COVID-19. Only in-frame clones appear in the TCRdb table, and some are missing; sequencing was by immunoSEQ multiplex PCR. The sample lists fewer than 350,000 clones, roughly 90% occurring once. The V end was cut by 7 bases, the J end by 4 bases, with 10 bases between. Germline-derived CDR1 and CDR2 are MNHEY and SVGAGI. The CDR3 consists of 12 residues. This chain uses TRBV6-5 with TRBJ1-1; possible D gene TRBD1, 5 bases. Material for sequencing was peripheral blood. This receptor was taken from a man aged 18 to 35 with active or convalescent COVID-19. This CDR3 is CASNGGTTEAFF. The CDR3, as DNA: TGTGCCAGCAATGGGGGGACCACTGAAGCTTTCTTT.